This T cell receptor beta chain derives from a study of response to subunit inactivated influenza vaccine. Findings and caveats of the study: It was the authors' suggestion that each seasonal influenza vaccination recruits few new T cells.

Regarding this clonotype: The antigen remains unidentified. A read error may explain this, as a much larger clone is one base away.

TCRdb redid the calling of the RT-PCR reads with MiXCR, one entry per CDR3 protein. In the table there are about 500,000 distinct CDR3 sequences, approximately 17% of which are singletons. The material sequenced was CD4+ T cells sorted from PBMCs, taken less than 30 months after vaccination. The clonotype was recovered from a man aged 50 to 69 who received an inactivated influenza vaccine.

The DNA of the CDR3 is TGTGCCAGCAGTTCCGGGGCAGGGAGCTCCTACGAGCAGTACTTC. Its protein product is CASSSGAGSSYEQYF. The rearrangement joins TRBV6-5 to TRBJ2-7; D tentatively reads TRBD1 or TRBD2 (5 bases each). CDR1 is MNHEY and CDR2 is SVGAGI in the germline V gene. V was cut by 4 bases and J by 0 bases, with 13 bases left in between. The CDR3 spans 15 residues.